This passage covers 15 T cell receptor beta chains from one sample sequenced in a study of blood T cell repertoires in COVID-19. Some clones are missing from TCRdb's copy, which holds only in-frame ones; the method was immunoSEQ multiplex PCR. The sample contains hundreds of thousands of clones, about 73% of which appear only once. Material: peripheral blood. These receptors all stem from a woman of 80 years or more with acute or convalescent COVID-19.

The chain uses TRBV9 and TRBJ2-1; 12 positions agree with TRBD1. Germline V gene data show CDR1 as SGDLS and CDR2 as YYNGEE. The CDR3 length is 14 residues. V lost 7 bases to trimming and J lost 6 bases; unmatched junction nucleotides: 5. The CDR3 here is CASQRDRGRNEQFF. In DNA form, the CDR3 reads TGTGCCAGCCAAAGGGACAGGGGGCGCAATGAGCAGTTCTTC.

This clone came up once. V and J are TRBV29-1 and TRBJ1-5; D perhaps matches TRBD1 (5 bases). Trimming took off 4 bases at V and 2 bases at J, with 12 bases between the two ends. The CDR3 sequence is 14 residues long. The germline V gene encodes CDR1 SQVTM and CDR2 ANQGSEA. The CDR3 here is CSVVVTGGNQPQHF. CDR3 DNA sequence: TGCAGCGTTGTGGTTACAGGTGGCAATCAGCCCCAGCATTTT.

The genes are TRBV29-1 and TRBJ2-7; TRBD2 matches at 7 bases. J was trimmed by 3 bases and V by 5 bases; bases with no gene match: 7. Germline CDR1 SQVTM, CDR2 ANQGSEA. The CDR3 consists of 13 residues. The CDR3 reads CSVQGLIDYEQYF. The CDR3 DNA reads TGCAGCGTTCAGGGACTAATAGACTACGAGCAGTACTTC.

The V call is TRBV5-1, the J call TRBJ2-3; D ambiguous. This CDR3 is built from 14 residues. Trimming shortened V by 5 bases and J by 1 base, and 11 bases separated the two germline ends. Germline assignment: CDR1 SGHRS and CDR2 YFSETQ. The CDR3 spells CASRFSVGTDTQYF. The CDR3 DNA follows: TGCGCCAGCAGATTTTCCGTAGGCACAGATACGCAGTATTTT.

The rearrangement joins TRBV19 to TRBJ1-2, with D perhaps matching TRBD1 (6 bases). The CDR3 runs 13 residues. V dropped 7 bases and J dropped 4 bases, with 13 bases sitting between them. Per germline, CDR1 LNHDA and CDR2 SQIVND (reference sequence). CDR3: CASMGDTTYGYTF. The CDR3 coding sequence is TGTGCCAGTATGGGGGACACAACCTATGGCTACACCTTC.

This chain links TRBV6-5 with TRBJ1-2, with D possibly matching TRBD1 (6 bases). The length of the CDR3 is 15 residues. Germline CDR1 is MNHEY and CDR2 is SVGAGI. The germline V and J ends were trimmed by 2 bases and 2 bases, with 12 bases remaining between them. This chain's CDR3 is CASSYRMDRNYGYTF. For the CDR3, the DNA is TGTGCCAGCAGTTACCGAATGGACAGAAACTATGGCTACACCTTC.

This chain connects TRBV7-2 to TRBJ2-2; D is possibly TRBD2 (5 bases). The length of the CDR3 is 15 residues. Trimming stripped 5 bases from V and 6 bases from J, with 16 bases between. The germline gives CDR1 SGHTA, CDR2 FQGNSA. The CDR3 DNA is TGTGCCAGCAGCCCTGCCCGGGGAGTAGCCGGGGAGCTGTTTTTT. Protein sequence: CASSPARGVAGELFF.

The chain combines TRBV25-1 with TRBJ1-2, with unresolved D. The CDR3 contains 12 residues. Germline-derived CDR1 and CDR2 are MGHDK and SYGVNS. V dropped 1 base and J dropped 5 bases, with 5 bases sitting between them. The CDR3 spells CASSESTYGYTF. The CDR3 DNA reads as TGTGCCAGCAGTGAATCTACGTATGGCTACACCTTC.

The table lists this clone with a few counts. V usage is TRBV28 and J usage is TRBJ2-3, with D uncertain. V was trimmed by 3 bases and J by 5 bases, leaving 9 bases between them. From germline, CDR1 is MDHEN and CDR2 SYDVKM. The CDR3 runs to 13 residues. The CDR3 DNA reads TGTGCCAGCAGTTTTCAGCGAAGAGATACGCAGTATTTT. Its protein product is CASSFQRRDTQYF.

The V and J genes are TRBV5-5 and TRBJ1-4; 8 bases line up with TRBD1. Germline V gene data show CDR1 as SGHKS and CDR2 as YYEKEE (reference sequence). V dropped 4 bases and J dropped 0; count of bases not matched to a gene: 5. CDR3 length: 16 residues. This CDR3 reads CASSRDRIATNEKLFF. The CDR3 DNA is TGTGCCAGCAGCCGGGACAGGATTGCAACTAATGAAAAACTGTTTTTT. Together with reference TRBV5-5 and TRBJ1-4, the CDR3 gives the full variable domain: DAGVTQSPTHLIKTRGQQVTLRCSPISGHKSVSWYQQVLGQGPQFIFQYYEKEERGRGNFPDRFSARQFPNYSSELNVNALLLGDSALYLCASSRDRIATNEKLFFGSGTQLSVL.

The chain combines TRBV5-1 with TRBJ1-1; the D gene is possibly TRBD1 (5 bases). Trimming pared 0 bases from V and 4 bases from J, leaving 10 bases between. CDR3 length: 14 residues. Germline values: CDR1 SGHRS, CDR2 YFSETQ. Here the CDR3 reads CASSLAGQATEAFF. As DNA, the CDR3 is TGCGCCAGCAGCTTGGCCGGACAAGCCACTGAAGCTTTCTTT. Using reference TRBV5-1 and TRBJ1-1 for the parts outside the CDR3, the full variable domain is KAGVTQTPRYLIKTRGQQVTLSCSPISGHRSVSWYQQTPGQGLQFLFEYFSETQRNKGNFPGRFSGRQFSNSRSEMNVSTLELGDSALYLCASSLAGQATEAFFGQGTRLTVV.

The chain combines TRBV7-6 with TRBJ2-5; 10 positions agree with TRBD2. The CDR3 loop spans 17 amino acids. V shed 3 bases, J shed 3 bases, and the junction held 10 bases outside the gene matches. Germline V CDR1 and CDR2: SGHVS, FNYEAQ. The chain's CDR3 is CASSLFVGTSDKETQYF. CDR3 sequence (DNA): TGTGCCAGCAGCTTGTTCGTCGGGACTAGCGACAAAGAGACCCAGTACTTC.

The table lists this clone with many counts. The rearrangement uses TRBV6-1 and TRBJ1-5; unclear D gene. From germline, CDR1 is MNHNS and CDR2 SASEGT. V was cut by 1 base and J by 7 bases, with 8 bases left in between. The CDR3 sequence is 13 residues long. CDR3 nucleotide sequence: TGTGCCAGCAGTGAAGGGGAGGGCCAGCCCCAGCATTTT. This encodes CASSEGEGQPQHF.

V and J are TRBV7-2 and TRBJ2-2; 9 positions match TRBD2. The CDR3 is 18 residues long. Germline V gene data show CDR1 as SGHTA and CDR2 as FQGNSA. J lost 5 bases, V lost 3 bases, and 13 bases had no gene match. CDR3 DNA: TGTGCCAGCAGCTTTAGTCTAGCGGGGTCCCTCGGGACCGGGGAGCTGTTTTTT. This sequence encodes CASSFSLAGSLGTGELFF.

The rearrangement uses TRBV2 and TRBJ1-1; tentative D call: TRBD1 (6 bases). The CDR3 runs 16 residues. Germline CDR1 and CDR2: SNHLY and FYNNEI. Trimming took 2 bases from V and 4 from J, leaving 17 bases between them. This CDR3 reads CASSENLGQGSTEAFF. CDR3 DNA: TGTGCCAGCAGTGAAAATCTGGGGCAGGGGAGCACTGAAGCTTTCTTT.